This TCR beta chain originates from a study of T cells in Graves' hyperthyroidism and ophthalmopathy. Points from the study as a whole: Blood shared most expanded thyroid clonotypes above 0.001. For ophthalmopathy, model prediction preceded onset by a median roughly 6.5 months.

Under 3 months was the duration of disease in ophthalmopathy patients, who also had a Clinical Activity Score of at least 3 and a NOSPECS grade of at least 4. Out of about 10 ml of fresh peripheral blood came the PBMCs. CDR3 length equals 13 residues. CDR1 is MDHEN, CDR2 SYDVKM, per germline. V lost 6 bases and J 8 bases, leaving 15 bases between the germline ends. This clonotype has a handful of counts. As yet, its antigen is unknown. The source material, RNA transcripts, was used to amplify TCR beta CDR3 regions. The HTBI set primed first-round TCR CDR3 RT-PCR. A single record per CDR3 protein comes from TCRdb applying MiXCR to the multiplex PCR reads. The sample lists 600,000 to 650,000 distinct CDR3 sequences, under 25% occurring once.

The receptor was isolated from a man in his thirties or forties with Graves' ophthalmopathy. V and J are TRBV28 and TRBJ2-3; TRBD1 might be the D (6 bases). The material sequenced was blood. In nucleotides, the CDR3 is TGTGCCAGCAGGGACGGACAGCTCTCTACGCAGTATTTT. It is translated as CASRDGQLSTQYF.